Below, one T cell receptor (beta chain) is given with its context. Its antigen remains unknown. This sample stems from a study of shared clonotypes between healthy human individuals. Overall study findings and caveats: The sharing of 4% to 5.5% of naive CD4 clonotypes was seen across a handful of donors. Clonotypes shared by all four donors outscored non-shared clonotypes in generation probability.

The CDR3 loop spans 14 amino acids. The V and J ends lost 7 bases and 0 bases respectively, with 10 bases between them. Germline CDR1 reads ENHRY; CDR2 reads SYGVKD. Clones were sequenced by immunoSEQ multiplex PCR, and TCRdb holds only the in-frame ones, with some missing. This table holds about 1 million clones, around 82% found once. The specimen sequenced was memory CD4+ T cells from PBMCs. Subset here: CD45RA-negative fraction. The origin of this receptor is a man aged 18 to 29 in good health. Some clones in this sample may be carry-over from other donors' samples. The V call is TRBV10-3, the J call TRBJ2-1, with D unresolved. The CDR3 nucleotides are TGTGCCATCAAGTACAGCCGCTCCTACAATGAGCAGTTCTTC. It specifies CAIKYSRSYNEQFF.